What follows are 31 T cell receptor beta chains derived from one specimen sequenced in a study of blood T cell repertoires in COVID-19. Here immunoSEQ multiplex PCR was the method, and the copy in TCRdb shows in-frame clones only, minus some. The sample gives hundreds of thousands of clones, about nine tenths of which show up once; less than 2.5% is in the top ten. Material for sequencing was peripheral blood. These receptors were collected from a man in his late teens or twenties with active or convalescent COVID-19.

V usage is TRBV3-1 (or the pseudogene TRBV3-2) and J usage is TRBJ2-1; tentative D call: TRBD1 (6 bases). Germline CDR1 is LGHDT and CDR2 is YNNKEL (reference sequence). Trimming took off 1 base at V and 6 bases at J, with 13 bases between the two ends. The length of the CDR3 is 15 residues. The CDR3 DNA is TGTGCCAGCAGCCAAGCAACAGGGTCCGTCAATGAGCAGTTCTTC. Its protein product is CASSQATGSVNEQFF.

The chain combines TRBV4-1 with TRBJ1-5; D perhaps matches TRBD1 (5 bases). This CDR3 has 15 amino acids. From germline, CDR1 is MGHRA and CDR2 YSYEKL. Trimming took 5 bases from V and 4 from J, leaving 15 bases between them. CDR3 loop: CASSNRQSPNQPQHF. CDR3 coding DNA: TGCGCCAGCAGCAATCGACAGTCACCTAATCAGCCCCAGCATTTT.

The chain employs TRBV28 and TRBJ1-1; no clear D. CDR3 length equals 15 residues. The germline V gene has CDR1 MDHEN and CDR2 SYDVKM. Trimming cost V 0 bases and J 1 base, with 9 bases left between them. The CDR3 DNA follows: TGTGCCAGCAGTTTATGGGGTTCGGGGAACACTGAAGCTTTCTTT. Amino acid sequence: CASSLWGSGNTEAFF.

This sequence joins TRBV11-2 and TRBJ1-2; 9 nucleotides match TRBD1. CDR3 length: 14 residues. Germline CDR1 reads SGHAT; CDR2 reads FQNNGV. V lost 2 bases, J lost 8 bases, and 6 bases stayed unmatched. CDR3 coding DNA: TGTGCCAGCAGCTTAACCGGGACAGGGAGCGGCTACACCTTC. Translating it yields CASSLTGTGSGYTF. Variable domain in full (rest from reference TRBV11-2 and TRBJ1-2): EAGVAQSPRYKIIEKRQSVAFWCNPISGHATLYWYQQILGQGPKLLIQFQNNGVVDDSQLPKDRFSAERLKGVDSTLKIQPAKLEDSAVYLCASSLTGTGSGYTFGSGTRLTVV.

To note about this clone: Sequence at one end of the junction differs from germline and may be a read error. The rearrangement uses TRBV24-1 and TRBJ2-5, with 8 bases that match TRBD2. Germline-derived CDR1 and CDR2 are KGHDR and SFDVKD. The CDR3 spans 15 residues. CDR3 amino acids: CATSDPTSGGEIQYF. Here the CDR3 DNA reads TGTGCCACCAGTGACCCCACGTCGGGAGGGGAGATCCAGTACTTC.

This clone was detected once. J is TRBJ1-2 and V is TRBV9; D is unresolved. Trimming cost V 3 bases and J 2 bases, with 20 bases left between them. This CDR3 spans 17 amino acids. CDR1 and CDR2 from the germline V gene are SGDLS and YYNGEE. The CDR3 bases are TGTGCCAGCAGCGCTACCGCAGTAGCGGCCGACAACTATGGCTACACCTTC. It encodes CASSATAVAADNYGYTF.

This chain uses TRBV4-1 with TRBJ2-7; D might be TRBD1 (6 bases). The V end lost 1 base, the J end lost 5 bases, and 9 bases lay between the germline ends. This CDR3 has 13 residues. Germline V gene sequence: CDR1 MGHRA, CDR2 YSYEKL. CDR3 residues: CASSQVTGHEQYF. The CDR3 DNA sequence: TGCGCCAGCAGCCAAGTTACAGGGCACGAGCAGTACTTC.

This clone was counted a single time. This chain's CDR3 is CASSLDTSNGYTF. CDR3 nucleotide sequence: TGTGCCAGCAGTTTAGACACATCTAATGGCTACACCTTC. The chain links TRBV27 to TRBJ1-2; D remains ambiguous. Trimming took off 2 bases at V and 6 bases at J, with 10 bases between the two ends. The CDR3 is made up of 13 amino acids. Germline V CDR1 and CDR2: MNHEY, SMNVEV (reference sequence).

This clone was seen just once. This rearrangement joins TRBV4-3 to TRBJ2-7; 9 positions agree with TRBD1. V was pared by 4 bases and J by 1 base, with 2 bases of the junction left unmatched. The length of the CDR3 is 14 residues. Germline assignment: CDR1 LGHNA and CDR2 YSLEER. The CDR3 is CASSLGTGSYEQYF. The CDR3 DNA follows: TGCGCCAGCAGCCTCGGGACAGGGTCCTACGAGCAGTACTTC.

The chain employs TRBV7-8 and TRBJ2-7; 9 bases fit TRBD2. Trimming removed 4 bases from V and 3 bases from J; junction bases left unmatched: 7. This CDR3 is built from 15 residues. CDR1 is SGHVS, CDR2 FQNEAQ, per germline. The CDR3: CASSSAGTSIYEQYF. In nucleotides, the CDR3 is TGTGCCAGCAGCTCCGCCGGGACTAGCATCTACGAGCAGTACTTC.

The chain joins TRBV29-1 to TRBJ2-3; D remains unclear. The CDR3 runs 13 residues. The ends were cut back, 6 bases at V and 0 bases at J, with 10 bases in the middle. The germline gives CDR1 SQVTM, CDR2 ANQGSEA. The CDR3 nucleotides read TGCAGCGTCGATAAAACTAGCACAGATACGCAGTATTTT. This encodes CSVDKTSTDTQYF.

V and J are TRBV25-1 and TRBJ1-1; D not resolved. The V end lost 1 base, the J end lost 0 bases, and 3 bases lay between the germline ends. Germline-derived CDR1 and CDR2 are MGHDK and SYGVNS. The CDR3 totals 13 residues. The CDR3 DNA follows: TGTGCCAGCAGTGAATTATTGAACACTGAAGCTTTCTTT. This translates into CASSELLNTEAFF.

This chain connects TRBV5-1 to TRBJ2-1, with 11 nucleotides matching TRBD2. Germline-derived CDR1 and CDR2 are SGHRS and YFSETQ. The CDR3 has 17 amino acids. The J segment lost 2 bases and the V segment lost 2 bases, leaving 6 bases of the junction unmatched. CDR3 loop: CASSLLAGGRAYNEQFF. The CDR3 DNA follows: TGCGCCAGCAGCTTATTAGCGGGAGGGAGAGCCTACAATGAGCAGTTCTTC.

This clone has a single count. J is TRBJ2-5 and V is TRBV5-6; 8 positions agree with TRBD1. CDR1 and CDR2 from the germline V gene are SGHDT and YYEEEE. Trimming took 4 bases from V and 2 from J; bases not matched to a gene: 10. This CDR3 is built from 16 residues. CDR3 sequence (DNA): TGTGCCAGCAGCAAGGTCCTTGGGACAGGACAAGAGACCCAGTACTTC. This codes for CASSKVLGTGQETQYF.

CDR3 sequence (DNA): TGTGCCAGCAGTTTGGGTGGGACAGATTATAACTATGGCTACACCTTC. It yields the protein CASSLGGTDYNYGYTF. J is TRBJ1-2 and V is TRBV28; the match to TRBD1 covers 7 bases. V lost 3 bases and J lost 1; bases outside the gene matches: 8. There are 16 residues in the CDR3. Germline CDR1 is MDHEN and CDR2 is SYDVKM.

The chain is built from TRBV24-1 and TRBJ2-1, with TRBD1 matching 8 bases. CDR3 length equals 16 residues. Looked up from germline, CDR1 is KGHDR and CDR2 is SFDVKD. The trim removed 4 bases at V and 3 bases at J, leaving 7 bases unmatched. The CDR3: CATSDSDRGGYNEQFF. The DNA for the CDR3 is TGTGCCACCAGTGACTCCGACAGGGGAGGCTACAATGAGCAGTTCTTC.

This rearrangement joins TRBV10-3 to TRBJ1-2, with D maybe TRBD1 (5 bases). The germline CDR1 and CDR2 sequences are ENHRY and SYGVKD. V lost 6 bases and J 4 bases, leaving 15 bases between the germline ends. The CDR3 runs 14 residues. The CDR3 DNA reads TGTGCCATCAGCACCGGGACGGGAGCCTATGGCTACACCTTC. Translation: CAISTGTGAYGYTF.

The chain combines TRBV6-5 with TRBJ1-5; 7 bases are shared with TRBD1. V trimming: 1 base; J trimming: 2 bases; junction bases outside the gene matches: 2. The CDR3 consists of 15 residues. CDR1 is MNHEY and CDR2 is SVGAGI in the germline V gene. This CDR3 reads CASSYFTGGNQPQHF. For the CDR3, the DNA is TGTGCCAGCAGTTACTTCACAGGGGGCAATCAGCCCCAGCATTTT.

The V and J genes are TRBV4-1 and TRBJ2-5; D is ambiguous. The V gene lost 1 base and the J gene lost 2 bases, with 11 bases spanning the gap. The CDR3 is 15 residues long. CDR1 is MGHRA, CDR2 YSYEKL, per germline. The CDR3 DNA reads TGCGCCAGCAGCCAAGCAGCAACTACACAAGAGACCCAGTACTTC. Amino acid sequence: CASSQAATTQETQYF.

The chain couples TRBV24-1 to TRBJ2-7, with 10 bases fitting TRBD1. With V trimmed by 3 bases and J by 0 bases, 4 bases remained unmatched. This CDR3 region has 16 residues. In germline, CDR1 is KGHDR, CDR2 SFDVKD. The CDR3 bases are TGTGCCACCAGTGATGGACAGGGGGACCACTCCTACGAGCAGTACTTC. Translated: CATSDGQGDHSYEQYF.

V and J are TRBV7-2 and TRBJ2-7; 10 positions match TRBD2. Losses at the gene ends were 2 bases for V and 6 bases for J; bases not matched to a gene: 4. This CDR3 has 14 residues. CDR1 is SGHTA and CDR2 is FQGNSA in the germline V gene. The CDR3 DNA is TGTGCCAGCAGCTTATCTAGCGGGGGCGGCGAGCAGTACTTC. Amino acids: CASSLSSGGGEQYF.

The J gene is TRBJ1-3, the V gene TRBV18; 7 nucleotides align to TRBD1. There are 16 residues in the CDR3. The trim removed 4 bases at V and 1 base at J, leaving 7 bases unmatched. Germline V gene lookup returns CDR1 KGHSH and CDR2 LQKENI. The chain's CDR3 is CASSLYTGESGNTIYF. In nucleotides, the CDR3 is TGTGCCAGCTCACTATATACAGGGGAGTCTGGAAACACCATATATTTT. The full variable domain, with the rest looked up from reference TRBV18 and TRBJ1-3, is NAGVMQNPRHLVRRRGQEARLRCSPMKGHSHVYWYRQLPEEGLKFMVYLQKENIIDESGMPKERFSAEFPKEGPSILRIQQVVRGDSAAYFCASSLYTGESGNTIYFGEGSWLTVV.

The rearrangement joins TRBV6-5 to TRBJ1-5; D is undetermined. V lost 0 bases to trimming and J lost 0 bases, with 9 bases between them. This CDR3 has 16 amino acids. CDR1 is MNHEY and CDR2 is SVGAGI in the germline V gene. The DNA of the CDR3 is TGTGCCAGCAGTTACTCAGGAGGGTATAGCAATCAGCCCCAGCATTTT. Amino acids: CASSYSGGYSNQPQHF.

V usage is TRBV6-2 or TRBV6-3 and J usage is TRBJ1-1; D ambiguous. Germline V gene sequence: CDR1 MNHEY, CDR2 SVGEGT. CDR3 length: 14 amino acids. The V end was cut by 4 bases, the J end by 4 bases, with 13 bases between. The CDR3 DNA reads TGTGCCAGCAGTTTTGACCTAGGCGGCACTGAAGCTTTCTTT. Translation gives CASSFDLGGTEAFF.

The CDR3 loop is CASSPRTGGTGYTF. CDR3 bases: TGCGCCAGCAGCCCGCGGACAGGGGGCACGGGCTACACCTTC. J is TRBJ1-2 and V is TRBV4-1; 11 bases are a match to TRBD1. The V segment lost 4 bases and the J segment 8 bases; nucleotides outside the gene matches: 6. CDR1 MGHRA and CDR2 YSYEKL come from the germline V gene. CDR3 length: 14 residues.

This clone has only one observation. The chain is built from TRBV24-1 and TRBJ2-1; 8 positions match TRBD2. Germline CDR1 reads KGHDR; CDR2 reads SFDVKD. The CDR3 sequence is 17 residues long. V dropped 0 bases and J dropped 9; count of bases not matched to a gene: 12. CDR3 sequence (DNA): TGTGCCACCAGTGATTTGCTCACTAGCGGAGGGGTTGGTGAGCAGTTCTTC. This gives the protein CATSDLLTSGGVGEQFF.

The chain couples TRBV3-1 (or the pseudogene TRBV3-2) to TRBJ1-3, with unresolved D. Trimming removed 0 bases from V and 0 bases from J, with 6 bases in between. The germline CDR1 and CDR2 sequences are LGHDT and YNNKEL (reference sequence). This CDR3 is built from 15 residues. CDR3 amino acids: CASSQDVSSGNTIYF. CDR3 in DNA: TGTGCCAGCAGCCAAGACGTCAGCTCTGGAAACACCATATATTTT.

The genes are TRBV6-2 or TRBV6-3 and TRBJ1-5; possibly TRBD1 for D (6 bases). V was shortened by 5 bases and J by 8 bases, with 16 bases between the two germline ends. CDR1 and CDR2 (germline): MNHEY, SVGEGT. This CDR3 contains 14 residues. The CDR3 sequence is CASSSAGGNEPQHF. The CDR3 bases are TGTGCCAGCAGTAGCGCGGGGGGCAACGAGCCCCAGCATTTT.

The chain has TRBV28 and TRBJ1-6; a weak D match, TRBD1 (5 bases). CDR3 size: 16 residues. Germline CDR1 reads MDHEN; CDR2 reads SYDVKM. Trimming removed 5 bases at V and 5 bases at J, with 16 bases between. CDR3 region: CASSPTTVGDNSPLHF. CDR3 DNA: TGTGCCAGCAGTCCCACGACAGTAGGTGATAATTCACCCCTCCACTTT.

This chain uses TRBV4-3 with TRBJ1-2; 8 bases agree with TRBD1. This CDR3 spans 17 amino acids. V shed 3 bases, J shed 2 bases, and the junction held 11 bases outside the gene matches. Germline V lookup: CDR1 LGHNA, CDR2 YSLEER. CDR3 amino acids: CASSQGGRGRLNYGYTF. CDR3 nucleotide sequence: TGCGCCAGCAGCCAGGGGGGCAGGGGGCGCTTGAACTATGGCTACACCTTC.

The sample holds a few counts of this clone. This chain uses TRBV2 with TRBJ1-1; TRBD1 is a possible D gene (5 bases). The germline V gene has CDR1 SNHLY and CDR2 FYNNEI. The CDR3 sequence is 13 residues long. V was trimmed by 6 bases and J by 4 bases, leaving 12 bases between them. CDR3 protein: CASSPAGGTEAFF. As DNA, the CDR3 is TGTGCCAGCAGCCCCGCGGGGGGCACTGAAGCTTTCTTT.